This T cell receptor (delta chain) originates from a study of gamma delta lymphoproliferative disorders and STAT genes listed by TCRdb under 2018. Context from the whole study: The LymphoTrack Dx TCRG Assay was used to prepare gamma-chain libraries from at least 50 ng of genomic DNA. Because no corresponding Invivoscribe delta assay was available, delta-chain libraries were prepared according to the standard operating procedure of the EuroClonality-NGS working group. Within a larger immunophenotypic and STAT-mutation study, TCR gamma and delta CDR3 repertoires were profiled by deep sequencing in Tgammadelta lymphoproliferative disease patients and healthy controls. To confirm the results, all delta-chain samples and a couple of gamma-chain samples were sequenced a second time. Results and caveats for the whole study, not just this receptor: Nearly all major patient gamma and delta clonotypes were public, shared with at least one healthy donor; only two gamma clonotypes were private to disease. Leukemic cells were skewed toward terminal effectors, whereas control T cells likely spanned varied maturation stages, a difference potentially limiting comparisons between patients and controls. It was noted by the authors that NGS specificity may be reduced at low frequencies, so confirmation of the public or private nature of leukemic clones is needed. In whole-repertoire clustering, patient gamma repertoires grouped separately from healthy controls, whereas delta repertoires showed no separation between groups.

This clone was recorded many times. Its antigen has not been determined. It differs at one base from a far larger clone, so likely a read error. In both library methods, multiplex PCR was carried out with primers targeting conserved V and J regions of the TCR genes. After purification and pooling, the amplicons were sequenced on an Illumina MiSeq platform. In the source study's methods: V(D)J alignment, clonotype assembly and translation were performed with MiXCR, whereas functionality assessment and CDR3 repertoire analyses were performed with VDJtools. The IMGT definition of CDR3 was applied, and only productive sequences using functional genes were analyzed, with ORF genes and pseudogenes left out. A custom Python script was used to look across all patients and controls for identical amino acid CDR3s belonging to major clonotypes, meaning those with a frequency of >=5%. A one-sided non-parametric Wilcoxon test was used to compare clonotype frequencies in patients versus controls. Clonotypes were called again by TCRdb from the public reads via CATT, and duplicate nucleotide sequences were then merged into one entry. What appears here as the V and J calls and clone size reflects TCRdb's work, not the paper's. Recorded for this sample are roughly 1,400 delta-chain clones; 1.9% of them occurred a single time. The top ten hold about 47% of the sample.

From the cysteine up to the phenylalanine, the CDR3 has a length of 16 residues. Only CDR3 DNA is held: 48 bases, read in frame from base 1. Trimming leaves V shorter by 3 bases and J shorter by 0 bases, with the junction holding 7 bases beyond the gene matches. Reading the germline V gene gives CDR1 GEAIGNYY and CDR2 EKD. TCR sequencing was performed on genomic DNA from peripheral blood mononuclear cells isolated from patients and controls. The control group, matched to the patients for age and sex, consisted of around 23 healthy adult blood donors (approximately 12 males and some 11 females) with a median age of nearly 65 years.

The TCR comes from a human donor in good health. The V gene is TRDV2 and the J gene is TRDJ1, with 9 bases aligning to TRDD3. The sequencing sample was made of blood. The DNA sequence reads TGTGCCTGTGACGCCGCCTGGGGGATTTACACCGATAAACTCATCTTT. Its coded protein is CACDAAWGIYTDKLIF.